The T cell receptor beta chain described here comes from a study of T cells in Graves' hyperthyroidism and ophthalmopathy. Exclusions: uncontrolled infection, other autoimmune disease, pregnancy, lactation. TCR beta CDR3 region amplification was performed from RNA transcripts. An initial round of RT-PCR targeting the TCR CDR3 relied on the HTBI primer set. One entry per CDR3 protein, called by TCRdb with MiXCR from the multiplex PCR reads. The table has 270,000 or so distinct CDR3 sequences, around 25% seen once. The sequence was obtained from a man aged 40-49 years with Graves' hyperthyroidism that later progressed to Graves' ophthalmopathy. Specimen: blood.

The CDR3 here is CASRGYQGNYEQYF. The CDR3 DNA follows: TGTGCCAGTAGGGGGTACCAGGGTAACTACGAGCAGTACTTC. This chain links TRBV19 with TRBJ2-7; weak D call: TRBD1 (5 bases). From germline, CDR1 is LNHDA and CDR2 SQIVND (reference sequence). CDR3 length equals 14 residues. The V gene lost 6 bases and the J gene lost 3 bases, with 15 bases spanning the gap.